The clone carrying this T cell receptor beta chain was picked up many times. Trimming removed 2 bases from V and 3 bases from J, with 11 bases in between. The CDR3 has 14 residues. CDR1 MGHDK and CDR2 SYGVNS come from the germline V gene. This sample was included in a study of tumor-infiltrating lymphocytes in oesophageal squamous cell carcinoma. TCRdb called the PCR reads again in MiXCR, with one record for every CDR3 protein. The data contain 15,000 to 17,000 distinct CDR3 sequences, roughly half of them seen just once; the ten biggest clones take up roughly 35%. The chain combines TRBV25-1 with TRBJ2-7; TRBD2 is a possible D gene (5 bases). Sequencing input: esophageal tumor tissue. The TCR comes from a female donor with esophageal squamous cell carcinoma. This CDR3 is CASSEGVGNYEQYF. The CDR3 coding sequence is TGTGCCAGCAGTGAAGGGGTCGGGAACTACGAGCAGTACTTC.